This TCR beta chain was profiled in a study of T cell responses to AZD1222 COVID-19 vaccine. General study results and limits: There were repertoire samples only from the period after the peak T cell response. Among those given AZD1222, only 5 to 7 were seropositive at baseline.

Sequencing used immunoSEQ multiplex PCR; TCRdb keeps in-frame clones, though not all of them. The data show over 65,000 clones, under 95% seen once. Per germline, CDR1 SEHNR and CDR2 FQNEAQ (reference sequence). Trimming cost V 6 bases and J 5 bases; bases outside gene matches: 8. This CDR3 is built from 14 residues. Comments on this clone: Its cognate antigen is unknown.

V and J are TRBV7-9 and TRBJ2-3, with 7 bases identical to TRBD1. The receptor's source is an adult in good health. The input for sequencing was peripheral blood, taken on day 0 of MenACWY control vaccination. In DNA form, the CDR3 reads TGTGCCAGCAGTTATTACACAGGGGAAGATACGCAGTATTTT. Translation gives CASSYYTGEDTQYF. Drawing the rest from reference TRBV7-9 and TRBJ2-3, the complete variable domain is DTGVSQNPRHKITKRGQNVTFRCDPISEHNRLYWYRQTLGQGPEFLTYFQNEAQLEKSRLLSDRFSAERPKGSFSTLEIQRTEQGDSAMYLCASSYYTGEDTQYFGPGTRLTVL.